The sequence of this T cell receptor beta chain was determined in a study of blood T cells in healthy people across ages. The CDR3 extends over 14 amino acids. Germline V lookup: CDR1 MGHRA, CDR2 YSYEKL. With 4 bases clipped from V and 2 bases from J, the junction kept 3 bases outside the gene matches. A J-beta primer mix and a sample-barcoded 5' primer were used in a second PCR of about 7 to 12 cycles. A tag from a template-switch adaptor with 12 random nucleotides marked each cDNA molecule. TCRdb passed the 5' RACE reads through MiXCR, listing each CDR3 protein once. Here the sample spans about 1.6 million distinct CDR3 sequences, 30% to 40% being singletons.

The TCR was taken from a woman aged 25 to 39 in good health. The chain uses TRBV4-1 and TRBJ2-3, with TRBD1 identical over 7 bases. The sequenced sample was blood. Written as DNA, the CDR3 is TGCGCCAGCAGCCCGGGACAGACCACAGATACGCAGTATTTT. This encodes CASSPGQTTDTQYF.